This T cell receptor (beta chain) derives from a study of T cells after somatic rescue of genetic block. The V gene lost 1 base and the J gene lost 0 bases, with 3 bases spanning the gap. Germline assignment: CDR1 SGHVS and CDR2 FQNEAQ. The length of the CDR3 is 13 residues. TCRdb's copy holds only in-frame clones and misses some; the assay was immunoSEQ multiplex PCR. The sample records some 15,000 clones, about three quarters being singletons. The chain is built from TRBV7-8 and TRBJ1-2; D unclear. The specimen sequenced was peripheral blood mononuclear cells (PBMCs). This sequence originates from a man aged 18-30 years. CDR3 DNA sequence: TGTGCCAGCAGCTTAGTCCCTAACTATGGCTACACCTTC. Protein sequence: CASSLVPNYGYTF.